The sequence of this T cell receptor beta chain was determined in a study of blood T cell repertoires in COVID-19. The CDR3 is 15 amino acids. Deletions cut 4 bases from V and 0 bases from J, with 10 bases between. Germline V gene data show CDR1 as SNHLY and CDR2 as FYNNEI. This clone was counted many times. As originally analysed: Amplification with reference gene primers provided the estimates of nucleated cell counts. Sequenced by immunoSEQ multiplex PCR; TCRdb stores in-frame clones only, minus some. From that table come the V and J calls and clone size; the DNA was used to work out D and trimming. The data show roughly 140,000 clones, with 70% to 90% seen just once and less than 10% held by the top ten.

The V and J genes are TRBV2 and TRBJ1-5, with D perhaps matching TRBD1 (5 bases). The TCR was taken from a woman aged 55-69 years with COVID-19, enrolled during active disease. Sequencing input: peripheral blood. CDR3 bases: TGTGCCAGCAGTGGACAGTCTTATAGCAATCAGCCCCAGCATTTT. It codes for CASSGQSYSNQPQHF.